The rows below give T cell receptor beta chains drawn from one sample of a study of CD8 T cells in Susac syndrome. TCRdb analysed the immunoSEQ multiplex PCR reads with MiXCR anew, one entry per CDR3 protein. The sample lists about 190,000 distinct CDR3 sequences, approximately 95% occurring once. The sequencing sample was made of CD8+ T cells from PBMCs. All receptors derive from a human donor with Susac syndrome. The CDR3 runs from the conserved cysteine through the conserved F or W. The D gene is left open where the match is weak. The listing skips clone size in some rows; elsewhere it reads once, few, many or a size class.

CDR3 protein: CASSFRGSQETQYF
CDR3 DNA: TGCGCCAGCAGCTTTCGGGGGAGCCAAGAGACCCAGTACTTC
V gene: TRBV5-1
D gene: NA
J gene: TRBJ2-5
clone size: few

CDR3 protein: CASSLQRWQGLYEQYF
CDR3 DNA: TGTGCCAGCAGTTTACAGAGGTGGCAGGGACTCTACGAGCAGTACTTC
V gene: TRBV28
D gene: NA
J gene: TRBJ2-7
clone size: once

CDR3 protein: CASSLLGFDEQYF
CDR3 DNA: TGTGCCAGCAGCTTACTGGGGTTTGACGAGCAGTACTTC
V gene: TRBV7-9
D gene: NA
J gene: TRBJ2-7
clone size: NA

CDR3 protein: CSVEVDWTYEQYF
CDR3 DNA: TGCAGCGTTGAAGTGGACTGGACCTACGAGCAGTACTTC
V gene: TRBV29-1
D gene: NA
J gene: TRBJ2-7
clone size: NA

CDR3 protein: CASSPGMSNYGYTF
CDR3 DNA: TGTGCCAGCAGCCCAGGGATGTCGAACTATGGCTACACCTTC
V gene: TRBV11-2
D gene: NA
J gene: TRBJ1-2
clone size: NA

CDR3 protein: CSLERGGDLADTQYF
CDR3 DNA: TGCAGCCTGGAGCGGGGGGGCGATTTGGCAGATACGCAGTATTTT
V gene: TRBV20-1
D gene: TRBD2
J gene: TRBJ2-3
clone size: NA

CDR3 protein: CASSFKYF
CDR3 DNA: TGTGCCAGCAGTTTTAAGTACTTC
V gene: TRBV27
D gene: NA
J gene: TRBJ2-7
clone size: NA

CDR3 protein: CASSSGAPSYEQYF
CDR3 DNA: TGTGCCAGTAGTTCCGGAGCCCCTAGCTACGAGCAGTACTTC
V gene: TRBV19
D gene: NA
J gene: TRBJ2-7
clone size: NA

CDR3 protein: CASSWGDTSYEQYF
CDR3 DNA: TGTGCCAGCAGCTGGGGGGACACATCCTACGAGCAGTACTTC
V gene: TRBV5-6
D gene: NA
J gene: TRBJ2-7
clone size: NA

CDR3 protein: CASSLYPGGYEQYF
CDR3 DNA: TGTGCCAGCAGTTTATATCCAGGGGGCTACGAGCAGTACTTC
V gene: TRBV27
D gene: TRBD1
J gene: TRBJ2-7
clone size: NA

CDR3 protein: CASSQVPRGSGANVLTF
CDR3 DNA: TGCGCCAGCAGCCAAGTTCCTAGGGGTTCTGGGGCCAACGTCCTGACTTTC
V gene: TRBV4-1
D gene: NA
J gene: TRBJ2-6
clone size: NA

CDR3 protein: CASSAAGQSYNEQFF
CDR3 DNA: TGTGCCAGCTCAGCCGCGGGACAGAGTTACAATGAGCAGTTCTTC
V gene: TRBV18
D gene: NA
J gene: TRBJ2-1
clone size: NA

CDR3 protein: CASSHSTLPSQNPGGMKNCFF
CDR3 DNA: NA
V gene: TRBV23-1
D gene: NA
J gene: TRBJ1-4
clone size: NA

CDR3 protein: CAWRGLTNTEAFF
CDR3 DNA: TGTGCCTGGCGCGGCCTGACGAACACTGAAGCTTTCTTT
V gene: TRBV30
D gene: NA
J gene: TRBJ1-1
clone size: NA

CDR3 protein: CASSDVNYGYTF
CDR3 DNA: TGTGCCAGCAGCGATGTTAACTATGGCTACACCTTC
V gene: TRBV7-8
D gene: NA
J gene: TRBJ1-2
clone size: NA

CDR3 protein: CASSLPTEGLAGGLTDTQYF
CDR3 DNA: TGTGCCAGCAGCCTCCCGACCGAGGGACTAGCGGGGGGTTTAACAGATACGCAGTATTTT
V gene: TRBV7-8
D gene: TRBD2
J gene: TRBJ2-3
clone size: NA

CDR3 protein: CASSPGFDTQYF
CDR3 DNA: TGTGCCAGCAGCCCCGGGTTTGATACGCAGTATTTT
V gene: TRBV7-3
D gene: NA
J gene: TRBJ2-3
clone size: NA

CDR3 protein: CASSQDLGYEQFF
CDR3 DNA: TGCGCCAGCAGCCAAGACTTGGGTTATGAGCAGTTCTTC
V gene: TRBV4-1
D gene: NA
J gene: TRBJ2-1
clone size: NA

CDR3 protein: CASSLSGTREQYF
CDR3 DNA: TGTGCCAGCAGTTTGTCCGGGACCAGGGAGCAGTACTTC
V gene: TRBV28
D gene: NA
J gene: TRBJ2-7
clone size: NA

CDR3 protein: CASSISGNTEAFF
CDR3 DNA: TGTGCCAGCAGCATATCAGGGAACACTGAAGCTTTCTTT
V gene: TRBV12-3/TRBV12-4
D gene: NA
J gene: TRBJ1-1
clone size: NA

CDR3 protein: CASSQFLVSNPQETQYF
CDR3 DNA: TGTGCCAGCAGTCAATTTCTTGTGTCAAACCCACAAGAGACCCAGTACTTC
V gene: TRBV5-6
D gene: NA
J gene: TRBJ2-5
clone size: NA

CDR3 protein: CASSVHSDRVLETQYF
CDR3 DNA: TGTGCCAGCAGCGTACATTCGGACAGGGTACTCGAGACCCAGTACTTC
V gene: TRBV9
D gene: TRBD1
J gene: TRBJ2-5
clone size: NA

CDR3 protein: CASSLGQRYGYTF
CDR3 DNA: TGCGCCAGCAGCCTGGGACAGAGATATGGCTACACCTTC
V gene: TRBV5-1
D gene: TRBD1
J gene: TRBJ1-2
clone size: NA

CDR3 protein: CASSQGLASYNEQFF
CDR3 DNA: TGTGCCAGCAGCCAGGGACTAGCTTCCTACAATGAGCAGTTCTTC
V gene: TRBV7-2
D gene: TRBD2
J gene: TRBJ2-1
clone size: NA

CDR3 protein: CATSRDLAWGNYGYTF
CDR3 DNA: TGTGCCACCAGCAGAGATCTGGCCTGGGGCAACTATGGCTACACCTTC
V gene: TRBV15
D gene: NA
J gene: TRBJ1-2
clone size: NA

CDR3 protein: CASSFPGGPTDTQYF
CDR3 DNA: TGCGCCAGCAGCTTCCCAGGGGGACCGACAGATACGCAGTATTTT
V gene: TRBV5-1
D gene: TRBD1
J gene: TRBJ2-3
clone size: NA